This T cell receptor beta chain was obtained from a study of Ad26.COV2.S vaccination and SARS-CoV-2 variants. As for treatment: 15 to 20 received Ad26.COV2.S at low or high dose, single or two shots; roughly five received placebo; per-sample allocation not given. Vaccine and placebo recipients were sampled on day 63 after the first injection. Cohort 1b enrolled adults aged 18-55 years in Boston. This clone was seen once. TCRdb's copy holds only in-frame clones and misses some; the assay was immunoSEQ multiplex PCR. Among 300,000 to 350,000 clones listed, about 86% were seen once. The specimen was peripheral blood, collected in a trial of Ad26.COV2.S vaccine versus placebo. This sequence originates from a person between 18 and 60 years old who received the Ad26.COV2.S COVID-19 vaccine or a placebo.

In nucleotides, the CDR3 is TGCACCAGCAGCCCATACTCTAGCGGGGGGAACAATGAGCAGTTCTTC. Translated: CTSSPYSSGGNNEQFF. The chain employs TRBV1 and TRBJ2-1; no check of the table's D call, TRBD2, against the DNA was made. TRBV1 is a listed pseudogene. The CDR3 covers 16 residues.